This T cell receptor (beta chain) was observed in a study of coeliac disease (dated 2022 in TCRdb). Regarding the study in general: Coeliac patients were classed as newly diagnosed active disease, refractory coeliac disease type I, or disease controlled by a gluten-free diet. A patient counted as having refractory coeliac disease type I if there was no response to a gluten-free diet for over 12 months and the intraepithelial cells were immunophenotypically normal. Next-generation sequencing of rearranged TRB and TRG CDR3 regions was used on small intestinal lymphocyte fractions taken from coeliac and non-coeliac patients. The aim was to characterise TR repertoires of small intestinal T cells in active, refractory type I and gluten-free-diet-treated coeliac disease. Of the approximately 30 patients in the full study, around 22 had coeliac disease confirmed by serology and 8 were controls with non-small intestinal disorders. TRB sequencing worked for samples from under 35 subjects, and these included fewer than 25 paired bulk unsorted intraepithelial and lamina propria cell samples.

Libraries were constructed by the immunoSEQ multiplex PCR assay. The TR loci were subjected to amplification by multiplexed PCR, for which V gene segments served as targets of the forward primers and J gene segments as targets of the reverse primers. The amplified CDR3 regions were sequenced using the Illumina HiSeq System. As for the original processing: A nearest-neighbour algorithm merged closely related reads to remove PCR and sequencing errors and collapse data into unique sequences. Each repertoire was summarised by clonality and by T cell density, with T cell density defined as TR molecules per amount of genomic DNA input. CDR3 amino acid sequences present in at least 80% of unsorted samples were defined as public TRs and were then tested for differential abundance between coeliac and control samples. Each lamina propria sample was queried against a list of about 200 published gliadin-specific TRB sequences. Disease-group differences in clonality and density were tested with Kruskal-Wallis tests followed by Dunn post-tests. The clones in this table, taken by TCRdb from immuneACCESS, are in-frame only. Not every clone is retained; where verified, under half of the shortfall comes from an unresolved V gene, and the cause of the rest is unknown. That table gives V, J and clone size, and the DNA gave D and trimming. This sample lists about 4,700 clones; about 64% were detected once. About 11% of the sample is held by the ten biggest clonotypes.

Remarks on this clone: Its specific antigen is unknown. Base qualities are not recorded, but no much larger clone differs from it by a single base.

Cells were frozen in liquid nitrogen in DMSO/FBS as aliquots of about half a million cells, with a single aliquot from each fraction going to sequencing. All 30 or so patients in the study underwent endoscopy and small intestinal biopsy. Once intraepithelial cells had been isolated, the leftover biopsy tissue was digested with collagenase to release lamina propria cells. Genomic DNA was extracted from frozen unsorted cell fractions using the Qiagen DNeasy blood extraction kit. Study-level results and caveats: Published gliadin-specific TRB sequences were found in about 55% of the 18 coeliac lamina propria samples but in only 1 of 6 controls. High-purity fractions were not obtained when intraepithelial cells were separated from lamina propria cells, so cross-contamination between compartments was possible. TRB repertoires were found to be largely private, with most amino acid sequences unique to one sample, and no significant difference in V-gene usage was found between disease groups. The authors judged the approach to be unsuitable for unbiased detection of gliadin-specific T cells, because gliadin-specific T cells are scarce and rarely shared between patients. TRB and TRG repertoires of active coeliac intraepithelial and lamina propria samples showed lower clonality than controls, suggesting recruitment of diverse T cells.

Sample: lamina propria lymphocytes from the gut. The label giving this sample's cell subset or site can be read as: lamina propria cell (LPC) fraction of small intestinal biopsy. This receptor was identified in a woman between 70 and 85 years old with celiac disease.

CDR3 region: CASSPAPNYEQYF. The DNA sequence reads TGTGCCAGCAGCCCTGCGCCTAACTACGAGCAGTACTTC. The V and J segments used are TRBV5-4 and TRBJ2-7; the D segment cannot be called with confidence. V and J are truncated by 4 bases and 3 bases respectively, leaving an intervening sequence of 11 bases. CDR1 and CDR2, looked up from the germline V gene (reference sequence), are SGHNT and YYREEE. From the cysteine through the phenylalanine, the CDR3 covers 13 amino acids. Only the CDR3 region is kept as DNA, spanning 39 bases read in frame from base 1.